This TCR beta chain was captured in a study of T cell repertoires in cytomegalovirus infection (dated by TCRdb to about 2019). About the investigation overall: The peptide stimulations were aimed at well-studied HLA-B-restricted epitopes as well as recently identified HLA-C-restricted CMV epitopes, whose presentation resists viral immunomodulation. Donor HLA type was relevant to the analysis, because carriage of CMV infection together with the matching HLA type was indicated by public TCR beta signatures. Results and caveats for the whole study, not just this receptor: Carriers of CMV infection plus the relevant HLA type were discriminated by the cumulative frequency of public TCR beta family members in the study cohort and in an independent roughly 350-donor cohort. The ex vivo response was dominated by HLA-C-restricted CMV-specific TCR beta clonotypes, which also provided the single most frequent clonotype in two of eight donors.

This clonotype has more than one count but fewer than ten. The clone's antigen remains unknown. It has no much larger one-base neighbor in the sample; base qualities were not kept. The sequencing machine was an Illumina HiSeq 1500. TCRdb ran its own pipeline on the public reads, namely fastp trimming at Q25 and MiXCR clone calling, and kept in-frame beta chains. One record per CDR3 amino acid sequence lists the most common genes and DNA. Within this sample are around 900,000 distinct CDR3 sequences, with 30% to 40% of them counted one time only. Jointly, the top ten make up over 12% of the sample. The treatment or condition label on this specimen signifies: in vitro stimulation with specific CMV peptide epitopes to enrich CMV-specific T cells. CDR1 and CDR2 (SNHLY, FYNNEI) derive from the germline V gene. Spanning cysteine to phenylalanine, the CDR3 consists of 12 amino acids. Left in the record is the CDR3 DNA by itself, 36 bases read in frame from the first base. The junction shows trimming of 11 bases on V and 5 bases on J, and the gene matches do not reach 5 bases of it.

The sequence came from a human donor in good health (CMV status not recorded). Some clones in this sample may be carry-over from other donors' samples. Here the sequenced sample was cultured CD8+ T cells from PBMCs, taken from culture after CMV antigen stimulation. The chain was built from TRBV2 and TRBJ2-3, with 9 middle bases fitting TRBD2. The nucleotide sequence reads as follows: TGTGCCTCGCGGGGGGGCCGAGATACGCAGTATTTT. It encodes CASRGGRDTQYF.